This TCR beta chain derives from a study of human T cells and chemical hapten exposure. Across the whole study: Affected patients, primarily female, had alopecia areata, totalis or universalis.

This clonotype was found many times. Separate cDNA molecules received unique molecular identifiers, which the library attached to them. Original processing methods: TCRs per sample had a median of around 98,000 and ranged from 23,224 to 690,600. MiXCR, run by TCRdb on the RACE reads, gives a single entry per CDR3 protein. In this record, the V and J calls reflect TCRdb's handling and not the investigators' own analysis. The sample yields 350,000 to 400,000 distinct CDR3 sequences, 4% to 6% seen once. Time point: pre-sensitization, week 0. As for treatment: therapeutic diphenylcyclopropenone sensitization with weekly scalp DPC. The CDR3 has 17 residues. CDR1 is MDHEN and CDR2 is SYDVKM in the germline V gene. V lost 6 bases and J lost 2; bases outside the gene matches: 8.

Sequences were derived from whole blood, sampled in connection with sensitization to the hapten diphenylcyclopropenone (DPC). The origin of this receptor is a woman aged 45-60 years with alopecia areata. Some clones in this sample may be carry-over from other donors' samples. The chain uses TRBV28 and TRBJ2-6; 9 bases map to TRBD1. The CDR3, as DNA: TGTGCCAGCAGCCTTGACAGGGGGTCGACTGGGGCCAACGTCCTGACTTTC. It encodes CASSLDRGSTGANVLTF.